The clone carrying this TCR beta chain has more than one count but fewer than ten. The target antigen is unknown. The sample belongs to a study of T-cell memory formation after mild COVID-19. Study-wide background: Among the donors, TCR clusters were largely specific to each donor.

The germline CDR1 and CDR2 sequences are SQVTM and ANQGSEA. Trimming removed 2 bases at V and 5 bases at J, with 10 bases between. CDR3 length equals 12 residues. One entry per CDR3 protein, called by TCRdb with MiXCR from the 5' RACE reads. The sample has roughly 190,000 distinct CDR3 sequences; around 27% are singletons. Study conclusions and caveats: The CD4+ clones that contracted clustered mainly within CM and EM, and the CD8+ clones concentrated in EMRA.

The V and J genes are TRBV29-1 and TRBJ2-7; D ambiguous. The receptor was isolated from an adult woman who had mild COVID-19 (a few samples of this study predate the infection). Cell type and time point are not known. The sample consisted of PBMCs or a T cell subset sorted from them (not recorded which). CDR3 residues: CSVEKGPNEQYF. For the CDR3, the DNA is TGCAGCGTTGAAAAGGGTCCTAACGAGCAGTACTTC.